This TCR beta chain emerged from a study of shared clonotypes between healthy human individuals. Approximately 30,000 T cell genomes (around 200 ng DNA) went into each sorted-subset replicate. Source study methods: For the immunoSEQ data, sequences were junction-only without quality scores, so filtering differed. The repertoire was sequenced with immunoSEQ multiplex PCR; TCRdb's copy has only in-frame clones and lacks some. V and J calls and clone size are copied from that table; D and trimming were computed from the DNA. This sample has around 550,000 clones; less than 96% occur once, and the top ten carry approximately 0.06%. Notes on the study in general: Memory subsets generally showed smaller estimated richness than naive subsets did. A handful of donors shared approximately 5% of their naive CD4 clonotypes.

Of note for this clone: Antigen: not known.

Germline CDR1 and CDR2: SEHNR and FQNEAQ (reference sequence). Trimming left V 2 bases short and J 4 bases short, with 5 bases between. The CDR3 totals 12 residues. V is TRBV7-9 and J is TRBJ1-1; D gene ambiguous. This sequence was found in a young woman in good health. The source material was naive CD4+ T cells sorted from blood. Sample subset: CD45RA+ positively selected. CDR3 sequence: CASSLLLTEAFF. DNA for the CDR3: TGTGCCAGCAGCTTACTGCTCACTGAAGCTTTCTTT.